Listed below are T cell receptor beta chains from one sample, sequenced in a study of T cell responses to AZD1222 COVID-19 vaccine. Only in-frame clones appear in the TCRdb table, and some are missing; sequencing was by immunoSEQ multiplex PCR. Of fewer than 110,000 clones in the sample, about nine tenths were seen once. The input for sequencing was peripheral blood, taken on day 0 of AZD1222 vaccination. These receptors were obtained from an adult in good health. Each CDR3 is given with its conserved first and last residue. D genes are given only for firm matches. Not every row has a clone size; where given, it reads once, few, many or a size class.

abundance: -
v_gene: TRBV27
d_gene: -
j_gene: TRBJ2-3
CDR3nt: TGTGCCAGCAGTTTCGTGGGGAGAACAGATACGCAGTATTTT
CDR3aa: CASSFVGRTDTQYF

abundance: -
v_gene: TRBV7-9
d_gene: -
j_gene: TRBJ2-2
CDR3nt: TGTGCCAGCAGCTTTAGATTGGGCCGGACACAGAACACCGGGGAGCTGTTTTTT
CDR3aa: CASSFRLGRTQNTGELFF

abundance: once
v_gene: TRBV4-1
d_gene: -
j_gene: TRBJ1-6
CDR3nt: TGCGCCAGCAGCCAAGGGGGTGAATCCTATAATTCACCCCTCCACTTT
CDR3aa: CASSQGGESYNSPLHF

abundance: -
v_gene: TRBV7-2
d_gene: -
j_gene: TRBJ2-5
CDR3nt: TGTGCCAGCAGCTTAGGGATCCAAGAGACCCAGTACTTC
CDR3aa: CASSLGIQETQYF

abundance: -
v_gene: TRBV6-5
d_gene: TRBD1
j_gene: TRBJ1-5
CDR3nt: TGTGCCAGCAGTAGGGACAGCTATAGCAATCAGCCCCAGCATTTT
CDR3aa: CASSRDSYSNQPQHF

abundance: -
v_gene: TRBV14
d_gene: -
j_gene: TRBJ2-7
CDR3nt: TGTGCCAGCAGCCAGGGGATAAGACAGAAGACCTACGAGCAGTACTTC
CDR3aa: CASSQGIRQKTYEQYF

abundance: -
v_gene: TRBV11-2
d_gene: -
j_gene: TRBJ2-3
CDR3nt: TGTGCCAGCAGCTTAGATTGGCCAGATACGCAGTATTTT
CDR3aa: CASSLDWPDTQYF

abundance: -
v_gene: TRBV6-5
d_gene: -
j_gene: TRBJ1-6
CDR3nt: TGTGCCAGCAGCCACCTTGGGGGCCTTAATTCACCCCTCCACTTT
CDR3aa: CASSHLGGLNSPLHF

abundance: -
v_gene: TRBV3-1/TRBV3-2
d_gene: -
j_gene: TRBJ1-2
CDR3nt: TGTGCCAGCAGCCAAGGGCAGCTCTATGGCTACACCTTC
CDR3aa: CASSQGQLYGYTF

abundance: -
v_gene: TRBV5-6
d_gene: TRBD1
j_gene: TRBJ1-2
CDR3nt: TGTGCCAGCAGCATGACAGGGGGCCAGCTTTATGGCTACACCTTC
CDR3aa: CASSMTGGQLYGYTF

abundance: -
v_gene: TRBV19
d_gene: -
j_gene: TRBJ2-1
CDR3nt: TGTGCCAGTAGTATCTGGGAAGTCCGGCGGGGCAATGAGCAGTTCTTC
CDR3aa: CASSIWEVRRGNEQFF

abundance: -
v_gene: TRBV18
d_gene: -
j_gene: TRBJ1-1
CDR3nt: TGTGCCAGCTCACCACAGAAGGGCGGCGGCACTGAAGCTTTCTTT
CDR3aa: CASSPQKGGGTEAFF

abundance: -
v_gene: TRBV29-1
d_gene: TRBD2
j_gene: TRBJ2-1
CDR3nt: TGCAGCGTTGAGGACCTCAGCGGGACCTACAATGAGCAGTTCTTC
CDR3aa: CSVEDLSGTYNEQFF

abundance: -
v_gene: TRBV11-2
d_gene: -
j_gene: TRBJ1-1
CDR3nt: TGTGCCAGCAGCCCCATTCGAGGGCATCGAGCTTTCTTT
CDR3aa: CASSPIRGHRAFF

abundance: -
v_gene: TRBV6-5
d_gene: -
j_gene: TRBJ1-5
CDR3nt: TGTGCCAGCGGACAAAGGCGGGCCGGATCCCCGCGGCATTTT
CDR3aa: CASGQRRAGSPRHF

abundance: -
v_gene: TRBV7-9
d_gene: -
j_gene: TRBJ2-2
CDR3nt: TGTGCCAGCAGCTCGTACGTGGGGGCGGACACCGGGGAGCTGTTTTTT
CDR3aa: CASSSYVGADTGELFF

abundance: -
v_gene: TRBV29-1
d_gene: TRBD1
j_gene: TRBJ1-2
CDR3nt: TGCAGCGTAGCAGGGGGAGGAAACTATGGCTACACCTTC
CDR3aa: CSVAGGGNYGYTF

abundance: -
v_gene: TRBV28
d_gene: TRBD2
j_gene: TRBJ2-1
CDR3nt: TGTGCCAGCAGTCGAGCGGGAGTCCCCTACAATGAGCAGTTCTTC
CDR3aa: CASSRAGVPYNEQFF